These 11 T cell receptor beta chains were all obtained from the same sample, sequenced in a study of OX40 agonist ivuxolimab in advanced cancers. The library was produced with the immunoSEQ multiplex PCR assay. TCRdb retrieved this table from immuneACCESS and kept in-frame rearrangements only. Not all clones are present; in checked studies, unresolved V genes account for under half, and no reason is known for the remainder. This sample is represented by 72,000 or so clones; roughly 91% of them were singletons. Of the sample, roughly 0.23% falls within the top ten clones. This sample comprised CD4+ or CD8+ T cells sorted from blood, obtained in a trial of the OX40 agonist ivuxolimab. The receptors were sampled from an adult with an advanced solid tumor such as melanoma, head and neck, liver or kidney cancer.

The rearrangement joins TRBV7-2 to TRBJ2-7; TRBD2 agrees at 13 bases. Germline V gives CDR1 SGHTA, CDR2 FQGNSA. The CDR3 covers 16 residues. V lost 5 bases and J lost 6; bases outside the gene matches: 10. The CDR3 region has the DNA TGTGCCAGCAGCCCCCAGGGACTAGCGGGATTGCTCGAGCAGTACTTC. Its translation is CASSPQGLAGLLEQYF.

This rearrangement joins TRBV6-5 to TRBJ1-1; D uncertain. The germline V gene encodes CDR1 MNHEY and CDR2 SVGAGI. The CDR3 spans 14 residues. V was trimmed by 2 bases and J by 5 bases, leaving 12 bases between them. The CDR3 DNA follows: TGTGCCAGCAGTTACGGGTGGGTAGGGACTGAAGCTTTCTTT. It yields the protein CASSYGWVGTEAFF.

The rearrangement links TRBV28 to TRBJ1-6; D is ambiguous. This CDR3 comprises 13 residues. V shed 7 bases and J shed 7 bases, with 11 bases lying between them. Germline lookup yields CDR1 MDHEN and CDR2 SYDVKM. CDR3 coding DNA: TGTGCCAGCAACAGCCAGCCAAATTCACCCCTCCACTTT. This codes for CASNSQPNSPLHF.

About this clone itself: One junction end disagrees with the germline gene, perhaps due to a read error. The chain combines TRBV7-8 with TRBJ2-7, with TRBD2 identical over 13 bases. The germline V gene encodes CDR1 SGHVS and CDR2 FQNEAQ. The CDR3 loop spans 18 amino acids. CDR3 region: CASSPRRDPSGLAGEALF. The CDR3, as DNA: TGTGCCAGCAGCCCCCGTCGGGACCCTTCTGGACTAGCGGGAGAGGCTCTGTTC.

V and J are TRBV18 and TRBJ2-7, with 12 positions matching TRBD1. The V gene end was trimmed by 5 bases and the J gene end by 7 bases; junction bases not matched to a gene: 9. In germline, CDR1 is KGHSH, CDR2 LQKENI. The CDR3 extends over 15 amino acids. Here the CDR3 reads CASSTPGQGAKEQYF. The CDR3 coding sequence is TGTGCCAGCTCAACTCCGGGACAGGGGGCTAAAGAGCAGTACTTC.

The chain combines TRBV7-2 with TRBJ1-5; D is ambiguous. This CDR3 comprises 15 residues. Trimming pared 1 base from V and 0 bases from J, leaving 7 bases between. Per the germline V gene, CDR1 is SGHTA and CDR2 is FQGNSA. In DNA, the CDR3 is TGTGCCAGCAGCTTAGAAGTGATTAGCAATCAGCCCCAGCATTTT. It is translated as CASSLEVISNQPQHF.

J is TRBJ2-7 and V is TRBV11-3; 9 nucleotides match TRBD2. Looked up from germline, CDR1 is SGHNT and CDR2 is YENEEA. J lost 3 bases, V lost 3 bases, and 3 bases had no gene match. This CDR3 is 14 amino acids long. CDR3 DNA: TGTGCCAGCAGCTTTAGCGGGAGCCGCTACGAGCAGTACTTC. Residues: CASSFSGSRYEQYF.

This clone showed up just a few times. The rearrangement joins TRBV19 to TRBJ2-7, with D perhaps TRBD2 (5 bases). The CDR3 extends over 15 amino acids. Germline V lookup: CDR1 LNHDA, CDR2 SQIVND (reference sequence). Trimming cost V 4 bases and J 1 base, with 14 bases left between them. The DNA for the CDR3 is TGTGCCAGTAGTAAAATAGCGTCCAATTCCTACGAGCAGTACTTC. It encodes CASSKIASNSYEQYF.

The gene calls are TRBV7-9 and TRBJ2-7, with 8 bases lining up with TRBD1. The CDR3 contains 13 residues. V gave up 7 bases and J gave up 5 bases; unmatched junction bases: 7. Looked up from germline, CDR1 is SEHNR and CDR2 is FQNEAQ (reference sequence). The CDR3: CASNRDRGDEQYF. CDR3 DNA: TGTGCCAGCAACCGCGACAGGGGAGACGAGCAGTACTTC.

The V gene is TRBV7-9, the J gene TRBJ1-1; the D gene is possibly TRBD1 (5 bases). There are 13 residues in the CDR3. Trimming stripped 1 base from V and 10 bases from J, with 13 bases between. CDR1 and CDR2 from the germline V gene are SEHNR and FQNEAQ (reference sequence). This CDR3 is CASSLGTYGVAFF. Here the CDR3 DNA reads TGTGCCAGCAGCTTAGGGACATATGGGGTAGCTTTCTTT.

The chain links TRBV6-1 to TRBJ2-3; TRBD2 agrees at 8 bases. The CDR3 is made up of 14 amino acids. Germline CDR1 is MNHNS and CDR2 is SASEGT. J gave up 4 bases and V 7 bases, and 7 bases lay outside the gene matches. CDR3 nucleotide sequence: TGTGCCAGCACCCAAGCGGGAGCGGCAGATACGCAGTATTTT. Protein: CASTQAGAADTQYF.